The rows below give T cell receptor beta chains drawn from one sample of a study of Ad26.COV2.S vaccination and SARS-CoV-2 variants. Here immunoSEQ multiplex PCR was the method, and the copy in TCRdb shows in-frame clones only, minus some. This sample carries fewer than 500,000 clones, 90% of them seen once, and the ten largest clones take around 4.5%. The starting material was peripheral blood, obtained in a trial of Ad26.COV2.S vaccine versus placebo. The receptors derive from a person between 18 and 65 years old who received the Ad26.COV2.S COVID-19 vaccine or a placebo. CDR3s include the opening cysteine and the closing phenylalanine or tryptophan. The order of the fields is V gene, clone size, J gene, D gene, CDR3 DNA, CDR3 protein. A D gene is named only where the DNA matches it firmly. Size values are once, few and many counts, or a class for expanded clones, and some rows have none.

TRBV6-2/TRBV6-3	.	TRBJ2-5	TRBD2	TGTGCCAGCAGTGATCCTAGCGGGCAGGAGACCCAGTACTTC	CASSDPSGQETQYF
TRBV10-3	.	TRBJ2-5	TRBD2	TGTGCCATCAGTGAGTCGACGGGGGAGGGCTTTGGTGAGACCCAGTACTTC	CAISESTGEGFGETQYF
TRBV11-2	.	TRBJ2-5	TRBD1	TGTGCCAGCAGCTCATATCCCCCGGGACAGGGTGGCAAGACCCAGTACTTC	CASSSYPPGQGGKTQYF
TRBV4-3	.	TRBJ1-2	.	TGCGCCAGCAGCCATGAACGGAACTATGGCTACACCTTC	CASSHERNYGYTF
TRBV19	.	TRBJ2-4	.	TGTGCCAGTAGTACGCATGAGACAGTAGCCAAAAACATTCAGTACTTC	CASSTHETVAKNIQYF
TRBV19	.	TRBJ2-1	.	TGTGCCAGTAGTGTGCGACGGACCAATGAGCAGTTCTTC	CASSVRRTNEQFF
TRBV27	.	TRBJ2-7	.	TGTGCCAGCAGTTTTACTGGGGGGTACGAGCAGTACTTC	CASSFTGGYEQYF
TRBV7-2	few	TRBJ2-1	TRBD2	TGTGCCAGCAGCCCTAGCGGGAGCTCCTACAATGAGCAGTTCTTC	CASSPSGSSYNEQFF
TRBV6-2/TRBV6-3	.	TRBJ2-3	TRBD1	TGTGCCAGCAGTTACTCTGGGACAGGTGGAGATACGCAGTATTTT	CASSYSGTGGDTQYF
TRBV30	.	TRBJ2-7	.	TGTGCCTGGAGTGTACGAGCAGGGTTCGAGCAGTACTTC	CAWSVRAGFEQYF
TRBV19	.	TRBJ2-5	.	TGTGCCAGTAGTCTTGACAGAGAAGAGACCCAGTACTTC	CASSLDREETQYF
TRBV19	once	TRBJ2-7	TRBD1	TGTGCCAGTAGTAACCGGGACAGGGTTTTGTACTTC	CASSNRDRVLYF
TRBV13	.	TRBJ2-3	.	TGTGCCAGCAGCACCCAAGCGGATACGCAGTATTTT	CASSTQADTQYF
TRBV3-1/TRBV3-2	.	TRBJ2-2	TRBD2	TGTGCCAGCAGCCAATTAGCGGGAGGGAACACCGGGGAGCTGTTTTTT	CASSQLAGGNTGELFF
TRBV27	.	TRBJ1-6	.	TGTGCCAGCACCAGAATGGGCAGCTCCTATAATTCACCCCTCCACTTT	CASTRMGSSYNSPLHF
TRBV30	.	TRBJ2-5	TRBD1	TGTGCCTGGAGTGAGGGGGCCAGGCCACAAGAGACCCAGTACTTC	CAWSEGARPQETQYF
TRBV9	few	TRBJ2-3	.	TGTGCCAGCAGCGGGGGAGGTGCAGATACGCAGTATTTT	CASSGGGADTQYF
TRBV7-8	.	TRBJ1-5	TRBD1	TGTGCCAGCAGCCCTAACCTGGGACAGGGCAATCAGCCCCAGCATTTT	CASSPNLGQGNQPQHF
TRBV5-6	.	TRBJ2-1	TRBD2	TGTGCCAGCAGACCCAGGACTAGCGGGGATGAGCAGTTCTTC	CASRPRTSGDEQFF
TRBV5-1	.	TRBJ2-5	.	TGCGCCAGCAGCCCCATCTTACTAGCAAGGGAGACCCAGTACTTC	CASSPILLARETQYF
TRBV5-4	.	TRBJ1-1	.	TGTGCCAGCAGCTTGTTCAGGGCGATGAACACTGAAGCTTTCTTT	CASSLFRAMNTEAFF
TRBV5-6	.	TRBJ2-1	.	TGTGCCAGCAGCTTGATTGCGGTAAGCTCCTACAATGAGCAGTTCTTC	CASSLIAVSSYNEQFF
TRBV4-2	.	TRBJ2-2	TRBD2	TGTGCCAGCAGCCAAGGACACCAGGTGCTAGCGGGGAACACCGGGGAGCTGTTTTTT	CASSQGHQVLAGNTGELFF
TRBV4-1	.	TRBJ1-2	.	TGCGCCAGCAGCCCCAGCGGGGGAGGGCAGGGAAACTATGGCTACACCTTC	CASSPSGGGQGNYGYTF
TRBV6-2/TRBV6-3	.	TRBJ2-7	.	TGTGCCAGCAGTTACGCGGCGATTAGCTCGGAGCAGTACTTC	CASSYAAISSEQYF
TRBV5-6	.	TRBJ2-1	TRBD2	TGTGCCAGCAGCGTCGGACTAGCGGATCTCTACAATGAGCAGTTCTTC	CASSVGLADLYNEQFF
TRBV7-9	once	TRBJ1-1	.	TGTGCCAGCAGTGGGGTCCTGAACACTGAAGCTTTCTTT	CASSGVLNTEAFF
TRBV5-6	.	TRBJ2-7	.	TGTGCCAGCAGATGGGGTGGGACCTTATCCTACGAGCAGTACTTC	CASRWGGTLSYEQYF
TRBV9	.	TRBJ1-6	.	TGTGCCAGCAGCGTAGAGTTCGGGAATTCACCCCTCCACTTT	CASSVEFGNSPLHF
TRBV30	.	TRBJ2-7	TRBD2	TGTGCCTGGAGTCAGGCGGGAGGGGTTACGGGGCAGTACTTC	CAWSQAGGVTGQYF
TRBV7-8	.	TRBJ1-4	.	TGTGCCAGCAGCTTTAATTTTCGGGAGAATGAAAAACTGTTTTTT	CASSFNFRENEKLFF
TRBV16	.	TRBJ2-1	.	TGTGCCAGCAGCCAATCGTACAGGCTTGCGAATGAGCAGTTCTTC	CASSQSYRLANEQFF
TRBV5-6	.	TRBJ1-1	.	TGTGCCAGCAGCTTCGGTGACACTGAAGCTTTCTTT	CASSFGDTEAFF
TRBV7-9	.	TRBJ2-1	TRBD2	TGTGCCAGCAGCTTAGAAGCGGGAGGGCCCGGTGAGCAGTTCTTC	CASSLEAGGPGEQFF
TRBV6-1	few	TRBJ2-1	.	TGTGCCAGCAGTGAAAAAGGGTCTGCTAGCAATGAGCAGTTCTTC	CASSEKGSASNEQFF
TRBV7-2	.	TRBJ2-3	TRBD2	TGTGCCAGCAGCCCACTAGCGGGAGGTGTATCAGATACGCAGTATTTT	CASSPLAGGVSDTQYF
TRBV7-9	few	TRBJ1-1	.	TGTGCCAGCAGCTTGGGCAAGAGGGTGGGAGCTTTCTTT	CASSLGKRVGAFF
TRBV2	.	TRBJ1-2	.	TGTGCCAGCAGTGTTGAGACTGGCTACACCTTC	CASSVETGYTF
TRBV27	.	TRBJ1-6	.	TGTGCCAGCCGACCCAGGGTCCCCTATAATTCACCCCTCCACTTT	CASRPRVPYNSPLHF
TRBV11-3	.	TRBJ2-3	TRBD2	TGTGCCAGCAGCCCACTGGCGGGAGGGAGCACAGATACGCAGTATTTT	CASSPLAGGSTDTQYF
TRBV5-6	.	TRBJ2-2	.	TGTGCCAGCAGCTTGGTACGGGGGGGACAGACCGGGGAGCTGTTTTTT	CASSLVRGGQTGELFF
TRBV5-1	once	TRBJ1-1	.	TGCGCCAGCAGCTTGGCCGGGCAGTGGGGCGGTGAAGCTTTCTTT	CASSLAGQWGGEAFF
TRBV28	.	TRBJ2-4	.	TGTGCCACCCAAGAGGGAGGCGCCGGCCTGTCCAAAAACATTCAGTACTTC	CATQEGGAGLSKNIQYF
TRBV7-9	.	TRBJ2-7	TRBD1	TGTGCCAGCAGCCCCCGGGGACAGACGACCGGGTACGAGCAGTACTTC	CASSPRGQTTGYEQYF
TRBV5-6	.	TRBJ2-2	.	TGTGCCAGCAGCTGGGGTTTTCAGGCTCGAACCGGGGAGCTGTTTTTT	CASSWGFQARTGELFF
TRBV7-6	.	TRBJ2-2	.	TGTGCCAGCAGCACTCCACCGGGACACATAACGAACACCGGGGAGCTGTTTTTT	CASSTPPGHITNTGELFF
TRBV14	.	TRBJ1-6	.	TGTGCCAGCAGCCAAGAAGGGCTTGGCGTGTATTCACCCCTCCACTTT	CASSQEGLGVYSPLHF
TRBV9	.	TRBJ1-3	.	TGTGCCAGCAGCCGACCAGAGAGAAGCGGCACCATATATTTT	CASSRPERSGTIYF
TRBV6-2/TRBV6-3	.	TRBJ2-1	TRBD1	TGTGCCAGCAGTACGGACAGGAAAAAACAATACAATGAGCAGTTCTTC	CASSTDRKKQYNEQFF
TRBV24-1	.	TRBJ2-7	.	TGTGCCACCAGTGATTTAGTCGACAACGAGCAGTACTTC	CATSDLVDNEQYF
TRBV20-1	.	TRBJ2-3	.	TGCAGTGCTAGTGGGACTGGCACAGATACGCAGTATTTT	CSASGTGTDTQYF
TRBV3-1/TRBV3-2	.	TRBJ2-1	.	TGTGCCAGCAGCCAACGGGGCAGGTCGGACTACAATGAGCAGTTCTTC	CASSQRGRSDYNEQFF
TRBV27	.	TRBJ2-5	TRBD2	TGTGCCAGCAGTTTGGGACTAGCGGGAGGTCAAGAGACCCAGTACTTC	CASSLGLAGGQETQYF
TRBV7-6	.	TRBJ1-3	.	TGTGCCAGCAGCCTGGACACTTCGTCTGGAAACACCATATATTTT	CASSLDTSSGNTIYF
TRBV2	.	TRBJ2-3	.	TGTGCCAGCGAGATCCGCGGGGGCTATATTGATACGCAGTATTTT	CASEIRGGYIDTQYF